This TCR beta chain appears in the sequencing data of a study of OX40 agonist ivuxolimab in advanced cancers. Profiling relied on immunoSEQ multiplex PCR, and the TCRdb table lists in-frame clones only, not all of them. The sample contains some 62,000 clones, around four fifths of which appear only once. This CDR3 has 14 amino acids. Germline V gene data show CDR1 as ENHRY and CDR2 as SYGVKD. V was clipped by 6 bases and J by 1 base, with 12 bases between them. This clonotype originated in an adult with an advanced solid tumor such as melanoma, head and neck, liver or kidney cancer. Specimen: CD4+ or CD8+ T cells sorted from blood, collected in a trial of the OX40 agonist ivuxolimab. The chain combines TRBV10-3 with TRBJ2-5; D remains unclear. The CDR3 reads CAIRSGVGQETQYF. In DNA, the CDR3 is TGTGCCATCAGAAGTGGGGTAGGCCAAGAGACCCAGTACTTC.